Given below is one TCR beta chain in context. Relative to the germline gene, one junction end is altered; a read error may explain this. The entry originates in a study of blood T cell repertoires in COVID-19. Study in general: Acute and convalescent COVID-19 specimens originated in the United States, Italy and Spain. Sources were T cells, B-cell-depleted T cells, or PBMCs; the material itself was cDNA or gDNA.

Per the original methods: Nucleated cell number was recorded as an estimate derived from reference gene primer amplification. Sequencing was performed with immunoSEQ multiplex PCR; in TCRdb, only in-frame clones are kept and a portion is missing. V and J calls and clone size are as listed in that table; D and trimming were resolved from the DNA. The sample includes 210,000 or so clones, about 83% of them seen just once. Germline CDR1 reads SGHRS; CDR2 reads YFSETQ. This CDR3 is 16 amino acids long. The clonotype was recovered from a woman aged 50 to 65 with active or convalescent COVID-19. Material for sequencing was peripheral blood. The chain carries TRBV5-1 and TRBJ2-7, with TRBD2 identical over 7 bases. The CDR3 bases are TGCGCCAGCAGCCCCTCTCCCCAGCGGGACTCCCACGAGCAGTACTTC. It codes for CASSPSPQRDSHEQYF.